This passage covers 25 T cell receptor beta chains from one sample sequenced in a study of molecular identifiers for immune sequencing clone quantification. TCRdb processed the PCR reads anew with MiXCR; each CDR3 protein has one entry. The data contain approximately 500,000 distinct CDR3 sequences, over 20% of them singletons. Sequencing was performed on naive CD8+ T cells from blood, with Jurkat cell RNA spiked in. Stated subset: FACS-sorted CD8+CD4-CCR7+CD45RA+ naive T cells. Receptor source: a human donor in good health. Some libraries in this study had Jurkat cell RNA spiked in.

This clonotype was observed once. Since a much larger clone is just one base distant, this may be a read error. This chain connects TRBV20-1 to TRBJ2-3, with D tentatively TRBD2 (6 bases). The ends were cut back, 5 bases at V and 4 bases at J, with 25 bases in the middle. CDR3 length: 17 amino acids. Germline CDR1 is DFQATT and CDR2 is SNEGSKA (reference sequence). CDR3 residues: CSADSVLAAEPADTQYF. CDR3 DNA sequence: TGCAGTGCTGACTCGGTACTAGCAGCGGAGCCCGCAGATACGCAGTATTTT.

V and J are TRBV4-3 and TRBJ2-5; unclear D gene. This CDR3 comprises 16 residues. The ends were cut back, 1 base at V and 1 base at J, with 13 bases in the middle. Germline lookup yields CDR1 LGHNA and CDR2 YSLEER. CDR3 coding DNA: TGCGCCAGCAGCCAAGGTACCGGGCGGTTCCAAGAGACCCAGTACTTC. This gives the protein CASSQGTGRFQETQYF.

The sample holds a few counts of this clonotype. The chain joins TRBV19 to TRBJ2-5; 8 bases match TRBD2. Germline trimming cut 5 bases from V and 4 bases from J; bases unmatched to any gene: 3. The CDR3 consists of 13 residues. Germline V gene lookup returns CDR1 LNHDA and CDR2 SQIVND (reference sequence). Here the CDR3 reads CASSAGGGETQYF. The CDR3 region has the DNA TGTGCCAGTAGTGCCGGGGGGGGAGAGACCCAGTACTTC.

This clonotype has at least ten counts. CDR3 protein: CASSQGGRSAGNTIYF. The DNA for the CDR3 is TGCGCCAGCAGCCAAGGTGGCAGGTCGGCTGGAAACACCATATATTTT. The chain joins TRBV4-3 to TRBJ1-3; no clear D. Germline V gene data show CDR1 as LGHNA and CDR2 as YSLEER. V was cut by 1 base and J by 2 bases, with 12 bases left in between. The CDR3 has 16 amino acids.

This clonotype was seen repeatedly, ten times or more. The rearrangement links TRBV7-2 to TRBJ1-1, with a weak D call TRBD1 (5 bases). The length of the CDR3 is 13 residues. Germline V lookup: CDR1 SGHTA, CDR2 FQGNSA. The ends were cut back, 4 bases at V and 3 bases at J, with 9 bases in the middle. The CDR3, as DNA: TGTGCCAGCAGCTGGGGCGGCTACACTGAAGCTTTCTTT. It yields the protein CASSWGGYTEAFF.

Concerning this clonotype: Just one base apart from a much larger clone, this may be a read error. The V call is TRBV7-9, the J call TRBJ2-5, with D possibly TRBD2 on 5 matching bases. CDR3 length: 15 amino acids. CDR1 and CDR2 from the germline V gene are SEHNR and FQNEAQ (reference sequence). The CDR3 spells CASSWGVASQGTQYF. CDR3 nucleotide sequence: TGTGCCAGCAGCTGGGGAGTAGCGAGCCAAGGGACCCAGTACTTC.

V usage is TRBV6-6 and J usage is TRBJ2-5; 7 bases match TRBD1. J lost 0 bases, V lost 1 base, and 5 bases had no gene match. The CDR3 is 16 amino acids. In germline, CDR1 is MNHNY, CDR2 SVGAGI (reference sequence). The CDR3 sequence: CASSYYGQVDQETQYF. In DNA, the CDR3 is TGTGCCAGCAGTTACTACGGACAGGTCGACCAAGAGACCCAGTACTTC.

This clonotype has a count of ten or more. The chain links TRBV27 to TRBJ2-5; 7 bases match TRBD2. CDR1 is MNHEY and CDR2 is SMNVEV in the germline V gene (reference sequence). V lost 5 bases and J lost 2; bases outside the gene matches: 11. CDR3 size: 16 residues. The CDR3 nucleotides read TGTGCCAGCAGTCCTACGGGGGAGGGTTGGCAAGAGACCCAGTACTTC. Amino acids: CASSPTGEGWQETQYF.

The chain joins TRBV6-2 or TRBV6-3 to TRBJ2-1; 7 bases match TRBD2. The germline V gene encodes CDR1 MNHEY and CDR2 SVGEGT. The CDR3 runs 15 residues. V was clipped by 2 bases and J by 7 bases; unmatched bases: 8. The CDR3 DNA reads as TGTGCCAGCAGTTACGTTTGGACTAGTAGAAATGAGCAGTTCTTC. It specifies CASSYVWTSRNEQFF.

This clonotype was found many times. The CDR3 reads CSATGLAGERYEQYF. In DNA, the CDR3 is TGCAGTGCTACAGGACTAGCGGGGGAGAGATACGAGCAGTACTTC. V and J are TRBV20-1 and TRBJ2-7; 13 nucleotides line up with TRBD2. The ends lost 4 bases at V and 4 bases at J; junction bases unmatched: 7. The CDR3 extends over 15 amino acids. Germline loops: CDR1 DFQATT, CDR2 SNEGSKA (reference sequence).

The chain combines TRBV3-1 with TRBJ1-6; a weak D match, TRBD1 (6 bases). CDR1 and CDR2 (germline): LGHDT, YNNKEL (reference sequence). The CDR3 runs to 15 residues. The V gene lost 3 bases and the J gene lost 7 bases, with 13 bases spanning the gap. The CDR3 protein is CASSHEQGWNSPLHF. In DNA form, the CDR3 reads TGTGCCAGCAGCCACGAACAGGGCTGGAATTCACCCCTCCACTTT.

The rearrangement uses TRBV5-6 and TRBJ1-4; D may be TRBD1 (5 bases). Trimming stripped 4 bases from V and 6 bases from J, with 13 bases between. This CDR3 has 14 amino acids. Per germline, CDR1 SGHDT and CDR2 YYEEEE. CDR3 sequence (DNA): TGTGCCAGCAGCGAGTTGGGACCGGATGAAAAACTGTTTTTT. It translates to CASSELGPDEKLFF. Filled out from reference TRBV5-6 and TRBJ1-4, the complete variable domain reads DAGVTQSPTHLIKTRGQQVTLRCSPKSGHDTVSWYQQALGQGPQFIFQYYEEEERQRGNFPDRFSGHQFPNYSSELNVNALLLGDSALYLCASSELGPDEKLFFGSGTQLSVL.

This clonotype was seen ten or more times. The V call is TRBV4-1, the J call TRBJ2-3; D might be TRBD2 (5 bases). V was trimmed by 0 bases and J by 4 bases, leaving 8 bases between them. This CDR3 contains 14 residues. In germline, CDR1 is MGHRA, CDR2 YSYEKL. The CDR3 here is CASSQDLAADTQYF. CDR3 sequence (DNA): TGCGCCAGCAGCCAAGACCTAGCCGCAGATACGCAGTATTTT.

This clonotype was found many times. CDR3 in amino acids: CASSLGAVEKLFF. CDR3 DNA: TGTGCCAGCAGCTTAGGAGCGGTCGAAAAACTGTTTTTT. V usage is TRBV13 and J usage is TRBJ1-4; no reliable D call. Deletions cut 0 bases from V and 8 bases from J, with 7 bases between. Germline V CDR1 and CDR2: PRHDT, FYEKMQ (reference sequence). The CDR3 has 13 amino acids.

This rearrangement joins TRBV5-6 to TRBJ2-5; no firm D call. The CDR3 contains 13 residues. Trimming removed 3 bases at V and 2 bases at J, with 8 bases between. Germline V gene data show CDR1 as SGHDT and CDR2 as YYEEEE. The CDR3 DNA sequence: TGTGCCAGCAGCTGGAACGGGCAAGAGACCCAGTACTTC. It yields the protein CASSWNGQETQYF.

For this clonotype: A single base separates this from a much larger clone, so it may be a read error. The chain employs TRBV20-1 and TRBJ1-3, with 7 bases lining up with TRBD1. Germline V gene lookup returns CDR1 DFQATT and CDR2 SNEGSKA (reference sequence). The CDR3 has 15 amino acids. After removal of 1 base from V and 3 bases from J, the junction contained 6 bases not matched to a gene. DNA of the CDR3: TGCAGTGCTAGAGCTCTAGGGGGCTATGGAAACACCATATATTTT. This translates into CSARALGGYGNTIYF.

Regarding this clonotype: Since a much larger clone is just one base distant, this may be a read error. J is TRBJ1-1 and V is TRBV29-1; D perhaps matches TRBD1 (6 bases). The V gene lost 7 bases and the J gene lost 1 base, with 16 bases spanning the gap. Germline values: CDR1 SQVTM, CDR2 ANQGSEA. There are 14 residues in the CDR3. CDR3 nucleotide sequence: TGCAGCGCTGACCTGACAGGAGAGAACACTGAAGCTTTCTTT. It translates to CSADLTGENTEAFF.

The chain uses TRBV30 and TRBJ2-7, with D possibly TRBD1 on 5 matching bases. The CDR3 totals 11 residues. Looked up from germline, CDR1 is GTSNPN and CDR2 is SVGIG (reference sequence). The germline V and J ends were trimmed by 2 bases and 7 bases, with 9 bases remaining between them. CDR3 sequence (DNA): TGTGCCTGGAGTCCAGGACAAGAGCAGTACTTC. Translation gives CAWSPGQEQYF.

This clonotype was found many times. At one end the junction does not follow the germline gene, possibly because of a read error. The V and J genes are TRBV7-2 and TRBJ1-2; D not resolved. This CDR3 contains 14 residues. The germline V gene encodes CDR1 SGHTA and CDR2 FQGNSA. CDR3 sequence: CASTLYQTSYGYTF. The CDR3 DNA follows: TGTGCCAGCACCTTATATCAGACGAGCTATGGCTACACCTTC. Based on the CDR3 plus reference TRBV7-2 and TRBJ1-2, the full variable domain is GAGVSQSPSNKVTEKGKDVELRCDPISGHTALYWYRQSLGQGLEFLIYFQGNSAPDKSGLPSDRFSAERTGGSVSTLTIQRTQQEDSAVYLCASTLYQTSYGYTFGSGTRLTVV.

This chain joins TRBV30 and TRBJ1-1, with unresolved D. CDR3 length: 14 residues. V was trimmed by 2 bases and J by 1 base, leaving 11 bases between them. The germline CDR1 and CDR2 sequences are GTSNPN and SVGIG (reference sequence). CDR3 residues: CAWSQTRPNTEAFF. CDR3 DNA: TGTGCCTGGAGTCAGACAAGGCCGAACACTGAAGCTTTCTTT.

The chain is built from TRBV5-5 and TRBJ2-7, with D possibly being TRBD1 (5 bases). V shed 2 bases and J shed 2 bases, with 14 bases lying between them. This CDR3 spans 15 amino acids. CDR1 and CDR2 (germline): SGHKS, YYEKEE (reference sequence). The CDR3 DNA reads as TGTGCCAGCAGCTTAAAAGGGGTTCCAGCCTACGAGCAGTACTTC. Protein sequence: CASSLKGVPAYEQYF. The complete variable domain, with remaining parts taken from reference TRBV5-5 and TRBJ2-7, reads DAGVTQSPTHLIKTRGQQVTLRCSPISGHKSVSWYQQVLGQGPQFIFQYYEKEERGRGNFPDRFSARQFPNYSSELNVNALLLGDSALYLCASSLKGVPAYEQYFGPGTRLTVT.

The V gene is TRBV27, the J gene TRBJ2-7; 7 nucleotides match TRBD2. V lost 7 bases to trimming and J lost 5 bases; unmatched junction nucleotides: 20. The CDR3 covers 17 residues. The germline V gene encodes CDR1 MNHEY and CDR2 SMNVEV (reference sequence). In nucleotides, the CDR3 is TGTGCCAGCACTCCCCGGCGAGTCGCGGGAGTAAGCGACGAGCAGTACTTC. Its protein is CASTPRRVAGVSDEQYF.

This clonotype was counted at least ten times. The chain couples TRBV6-2 or TRBV6-3 to TRBJ1-1, with D unclear. In germline, CDR1 is MNHEY, CDR2 SVGEGT. The V end was cut by 7 bases, the J end by 0 bases, with 18 bases between. There are 16 residues in the CDR3. For the CDR3, the DNA is TGTGCCAGCACCGCCGGGAGGGAGTCTTTGAACACTGAAGCTTTCTTT. It codes for CASTAGRESLNTEAFF.

As for this clonotype: Being one base from a much bigger clone, this may be a read error. Because it lacks the conserved phenylalanine or tryptophan at the end, this CDR3 is likely a read error. The rearrangement joins TRBV29-1 to TRBJ2-7; weak D call: TRBD1 (6 bases). The CDR3 is 14 amino acids. Germline V gene data show CDR1 as SQVTM and CDR2 as ANQGSEA. Trimming removed 1 base at V and 2 bases at J, with 12 bases between. The CDR3 is CSVEGGRRPYEQYL. As DNA, the CDR3 is TGCAGCGTTGAAGGGGGGCGCAGACCCTACGAGCAGTACCTC.

This clonotype was detected ten times or more. The chain has TRBV4-3 and TRBJ2-7; D unclear. The germline CDR1 and CDR2 sequences are LGHNA and YSLEER. The V end lost 2 bases, the J end lost 3 bases, and 14 bases lay between the germline ends. CDR3 size: 15 residues. CDR3 amino acids: CASSQSLVLNYEQYF. In DNA form, the CDR3 reads TGCGCCAGCAGCCAATCCCTGGTCCTTAACTACGAGCAGTACTTC.